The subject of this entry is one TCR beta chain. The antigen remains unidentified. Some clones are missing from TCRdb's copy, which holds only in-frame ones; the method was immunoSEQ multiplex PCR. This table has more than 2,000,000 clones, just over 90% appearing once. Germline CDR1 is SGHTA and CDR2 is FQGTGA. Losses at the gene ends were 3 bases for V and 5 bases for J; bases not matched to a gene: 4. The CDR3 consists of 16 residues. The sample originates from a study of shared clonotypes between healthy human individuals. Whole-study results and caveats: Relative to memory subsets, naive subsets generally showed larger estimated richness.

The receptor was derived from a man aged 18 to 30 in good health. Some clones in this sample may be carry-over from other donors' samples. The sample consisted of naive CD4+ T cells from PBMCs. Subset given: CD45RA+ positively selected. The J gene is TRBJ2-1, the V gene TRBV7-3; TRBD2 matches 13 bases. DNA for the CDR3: TGTGCCAGCAGCTTCGGACTAGCGGGAGTAGACAATGAGCAGTTCTTC. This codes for CASSFGLAGVDNEQFF.